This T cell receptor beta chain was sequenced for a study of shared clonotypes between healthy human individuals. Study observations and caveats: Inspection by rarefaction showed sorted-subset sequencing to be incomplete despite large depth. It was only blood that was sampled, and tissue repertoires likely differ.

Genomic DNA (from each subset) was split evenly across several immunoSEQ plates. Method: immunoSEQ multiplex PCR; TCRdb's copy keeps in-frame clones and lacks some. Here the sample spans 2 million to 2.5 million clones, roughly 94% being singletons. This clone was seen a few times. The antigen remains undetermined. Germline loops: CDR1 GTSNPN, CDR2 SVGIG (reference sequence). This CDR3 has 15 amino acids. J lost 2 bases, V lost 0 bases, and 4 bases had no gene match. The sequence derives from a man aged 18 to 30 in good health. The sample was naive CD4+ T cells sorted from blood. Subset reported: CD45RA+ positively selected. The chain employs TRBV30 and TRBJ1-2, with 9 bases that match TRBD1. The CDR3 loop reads CAWSVLGTGNYGYTF. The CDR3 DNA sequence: TGTGCCTGGAGTGTACTTGGGACAGGGAACTATGGCTACACCTTC.